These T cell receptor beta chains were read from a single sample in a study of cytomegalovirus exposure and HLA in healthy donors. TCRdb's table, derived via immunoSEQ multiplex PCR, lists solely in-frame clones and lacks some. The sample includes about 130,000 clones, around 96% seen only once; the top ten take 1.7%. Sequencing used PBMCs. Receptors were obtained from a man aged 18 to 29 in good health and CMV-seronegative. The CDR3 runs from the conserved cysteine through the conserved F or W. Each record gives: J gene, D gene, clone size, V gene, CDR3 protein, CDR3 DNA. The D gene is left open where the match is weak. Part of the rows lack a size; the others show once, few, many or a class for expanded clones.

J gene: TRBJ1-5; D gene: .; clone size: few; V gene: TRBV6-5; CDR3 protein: CASRRDTNQPQHF; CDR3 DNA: TGTGCCAGCAGACGGGACACCAATCAGCCCCAGCATTTT
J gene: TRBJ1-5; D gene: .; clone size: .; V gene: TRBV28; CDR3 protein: CASSFGGSNQPQHF; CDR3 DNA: TGTGCCAGCAGTTTCGGGGGGAGCAATCAGCCCCAGCATTTT
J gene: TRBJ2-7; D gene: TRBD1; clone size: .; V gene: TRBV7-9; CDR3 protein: CASSLVRQGAYEQYF; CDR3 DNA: TGTGCCAGCAGCTTAGTCCGACAGGGGGCCTACGAGCAGTACTTC
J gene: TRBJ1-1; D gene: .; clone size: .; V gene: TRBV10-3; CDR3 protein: CAISDPGEAEAFF; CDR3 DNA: TGTGCCATCAGTGACCCGGGGGAGGCGGAAGCTTTCTTT
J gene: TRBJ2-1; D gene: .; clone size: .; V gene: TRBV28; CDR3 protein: CASVPSSYNEQFF; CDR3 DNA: TGTGCCAGCGTCCCGAGCTCCTACAATGAGCAGTTCTTC
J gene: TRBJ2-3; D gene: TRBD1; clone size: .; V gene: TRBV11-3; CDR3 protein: CASSPPQGVTDTQYF; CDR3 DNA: TGTGCCAGCAGCCCCCCACAGGGGGTCACAGATACGCAGTATTTT
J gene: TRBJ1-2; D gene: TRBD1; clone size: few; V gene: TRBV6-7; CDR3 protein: CASSYNRGSYGYTF; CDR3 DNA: TGTGCCAGCAGTTACAACAGGGGGAGCTATGGCTACACCTTC
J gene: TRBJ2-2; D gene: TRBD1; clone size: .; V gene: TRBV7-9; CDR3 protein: CASTNPGGRDTGELFF; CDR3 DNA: TGTGCCAGCACGAACCCAGGGGGCCGGGACACCGGGGAGCTGTTTTTT
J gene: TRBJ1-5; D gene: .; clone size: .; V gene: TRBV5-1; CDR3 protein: CASSPDSNSNQPQHF; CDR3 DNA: TGCGCCAGCAGCCCGGACAGTAATAGCAATCAGCCCCAGCATTTT
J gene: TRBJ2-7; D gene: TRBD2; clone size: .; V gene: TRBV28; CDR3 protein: CASSLSSGRAGSTYEQYF; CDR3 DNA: TGTGCCAGCAGTTTATCTAGCGGGAGGGCCGGGTCGACCTACGAGCAGTACTTC
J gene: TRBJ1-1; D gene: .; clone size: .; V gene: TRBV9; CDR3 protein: CASSVNGGENTEAFF; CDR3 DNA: TGTGCCAGCAGCGTCAATGGGGGGGAGAACACTGAAGCTTTCTTT
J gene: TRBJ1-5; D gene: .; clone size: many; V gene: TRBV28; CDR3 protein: CASSPTRWRGGRPQHF; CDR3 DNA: TGTGCCAGCAGCCCGACCAGGTGGCGGGGTGGACGGCCCCAGCATTTT
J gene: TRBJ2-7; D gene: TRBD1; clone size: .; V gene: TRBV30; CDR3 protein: CAWGGQEGIYEQYF; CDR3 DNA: TGTGCCTGGGGGGGACAGGAGGGAATCTACGAGCAGTACTTC
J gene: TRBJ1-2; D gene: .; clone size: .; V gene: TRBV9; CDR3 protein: CASSPRTAAYGYTF; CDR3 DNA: TGTGCCAGCAGCCCACGGACAGCCGCCTATGGCTACACCTTC
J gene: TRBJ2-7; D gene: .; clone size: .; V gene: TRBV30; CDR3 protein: CAWTQGGGQYF; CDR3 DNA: TGTGCCTGGACGCAGGGGGGTGGGCAGTACTTC
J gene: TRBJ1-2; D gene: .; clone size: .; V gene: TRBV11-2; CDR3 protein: CASSLDGPVSGYTF; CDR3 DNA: TGTGCCAGCAGCTTAGACGGTCCGGTGTCTGGCTACACCTTC
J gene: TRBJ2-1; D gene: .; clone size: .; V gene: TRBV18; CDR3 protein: CASSPPDSYNEQFF; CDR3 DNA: TGTGCCAGCTCACCACCCGACAGCTACAATGAGCAGTTCTTC
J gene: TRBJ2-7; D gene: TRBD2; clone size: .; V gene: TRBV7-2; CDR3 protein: CASSFTGGPNEQYF; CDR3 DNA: TGTGCCAGCAGCTTTACGGGAGGGCCGAACGAGCAGTACTTC
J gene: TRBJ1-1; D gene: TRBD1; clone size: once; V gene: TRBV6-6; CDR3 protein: CASSQSTGDTEAFF; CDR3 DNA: TGTGCCAGCAGTCAATCAACAGGGGACACTGAAGCTTTCTTT
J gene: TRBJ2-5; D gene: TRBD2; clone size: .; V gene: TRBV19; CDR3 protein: CASSITGGTETQYF; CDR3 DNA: TGTGCCAGTAGTATCACGGGAGGGACAGAGACCCAGTACTTC
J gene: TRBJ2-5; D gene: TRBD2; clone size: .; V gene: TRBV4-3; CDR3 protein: CASSSGTSGETQYF; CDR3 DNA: TGCGCCAGCAGCTCCGGGACTAGCGGCGAGACCCAGTACTTC
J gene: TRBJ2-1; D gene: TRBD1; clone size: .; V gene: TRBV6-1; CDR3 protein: CASIEGASSYNEQFF; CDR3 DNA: TGTGCCAGCATTGAGGGGGCAAGCTCCTACAATGAGCAGTTCTTC
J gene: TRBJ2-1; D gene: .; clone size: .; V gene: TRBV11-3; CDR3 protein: CASSSLVGSYNEQFF; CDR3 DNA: TGTGCCAGCAGCTCCCTAGTAGGCTCCTACAATGAGCAGTTCTTC
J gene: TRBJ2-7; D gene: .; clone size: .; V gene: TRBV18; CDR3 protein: CASSTDAGYEQYF; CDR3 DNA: TGTGCCAGCTCCACGGATGCAGGGTACGAGCAGTACTTC
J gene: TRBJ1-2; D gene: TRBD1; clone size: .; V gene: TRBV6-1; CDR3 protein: CASSQLTGQYGYTF; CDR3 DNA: TGTGCCAGCAGCCAGCTTACGGGACAGTATGGCTACACCTTC
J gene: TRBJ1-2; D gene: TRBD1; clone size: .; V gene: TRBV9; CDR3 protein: CASSVGGDSYGYTF; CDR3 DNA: TGTGCCAGCAGCGTAGGGGGGGACAGCTATGGCTACACCTTC
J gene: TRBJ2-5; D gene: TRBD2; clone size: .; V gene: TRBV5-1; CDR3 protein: CASSFSTSGKETQYF; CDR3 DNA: TGCGCCAGCAGCTTCTCGACTAGCGGGAAGGAGACCCAGTACTTC
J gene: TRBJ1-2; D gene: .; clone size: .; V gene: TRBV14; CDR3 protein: CASSLKQAGAPYGYTF; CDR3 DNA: TGTGCCAGCAGCCTTAAACAAGCGGGAGCCCCCTATGGCTACACCTTC
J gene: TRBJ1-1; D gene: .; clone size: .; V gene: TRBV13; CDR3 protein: CASSLGRGYTEAFF; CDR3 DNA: TGTGCCAGCAGCTTAGGAAGAGGCTACACTGAAGCTTTCTTT
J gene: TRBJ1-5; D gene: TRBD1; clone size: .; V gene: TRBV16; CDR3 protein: CASSRPQGLNQPQHF; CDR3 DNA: TGTGCCAGCAGCCGGCCACAGGGGCTTAATCAGCCCCAGCATTTT
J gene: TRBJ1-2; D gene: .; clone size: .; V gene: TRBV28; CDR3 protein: CASKLYGYTF; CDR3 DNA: TGTGCCAGTAAACTCTATGGCTACACCTTC
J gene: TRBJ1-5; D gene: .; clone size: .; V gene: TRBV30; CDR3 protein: CAWRGEENQPQHF; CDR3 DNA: TGTGCCTGGAGAGGAGAGGAAAATCAGCCCCAGCATTTT
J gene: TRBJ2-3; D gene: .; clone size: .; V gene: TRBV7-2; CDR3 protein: CASSFMAADTQYF; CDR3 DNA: TGTGCCAGCAGCTTTATGGCGGCAGATACGCAGTATTTT
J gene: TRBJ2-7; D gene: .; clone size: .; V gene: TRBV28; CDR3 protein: CASRPGTASSYEQYF; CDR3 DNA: TGTGCCAGCAGGCCCGGGACTGCCTCCTCCTACGAGCAGTACTTC
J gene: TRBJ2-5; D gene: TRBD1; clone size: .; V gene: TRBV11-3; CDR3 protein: CASSQRGGGETQYF; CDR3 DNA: TGTGCCAGCAGCCAGAGAGGGGGCGGGGAGACCCAGTACTTC
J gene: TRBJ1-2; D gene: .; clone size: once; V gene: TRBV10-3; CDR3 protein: CAISESAGKGYGYTF; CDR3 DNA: TGTGCCATCAGTGAGTCGGCAGGGAAGGGCTATGGCTACACCTTC
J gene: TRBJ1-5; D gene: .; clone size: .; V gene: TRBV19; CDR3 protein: CASSDIDRSASNQPQHF; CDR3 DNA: TGTGCCAGTAGTGACATAGACAGGTCGGCGAGCAATCAGCCCCAGCATTTT
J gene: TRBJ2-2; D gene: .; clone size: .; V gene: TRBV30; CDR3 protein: CAWSAQQRNTGELFF; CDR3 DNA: TGTGCCTGGAGTGCCCAACAGAGGAACACCGGGGAGCTGTTTTTT
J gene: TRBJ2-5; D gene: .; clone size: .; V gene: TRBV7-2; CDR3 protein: CASSSRTQETQYF; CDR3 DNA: TGTGCCAGCAGCTCCCGGACTCAAGAGACCCAGTACTTC
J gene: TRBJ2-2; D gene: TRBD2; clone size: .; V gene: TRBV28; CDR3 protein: CASRGLAENTGELFF; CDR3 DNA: TGTGCCAGCAGGGGACTAGCGGAGAACACCGGGGAGCTGTTTTTT
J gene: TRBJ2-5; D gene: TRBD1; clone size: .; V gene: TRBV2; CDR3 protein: CASSGSSTGGAWWFRSTETQYF; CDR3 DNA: TGTGCCAGCAGTGGTTCATCGACAGGGGGCGCGTGGTGGTTCAGGTCAACGGAGACCCAGTACTTC
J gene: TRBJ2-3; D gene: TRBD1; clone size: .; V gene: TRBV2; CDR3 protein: CASSGTGGNTDTQYF; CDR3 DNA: TGTGCCAGCAGCGGGACAGGTGGAAACACAGATACGCAGTATTTT
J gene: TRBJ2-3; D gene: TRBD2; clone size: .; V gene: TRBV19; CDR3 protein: CASSKPGLAEYTDTQYF; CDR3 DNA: TGTGCCAGTAGTAAACCGGGACTAGCGGAATACACAGATACGCAGTATTTT
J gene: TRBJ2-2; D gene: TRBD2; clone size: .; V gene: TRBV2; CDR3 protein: CASDKVTSGRERTGELFF; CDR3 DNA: TGTGCCAGCGATAAGGTCACTAGCGGGAGGGAAAGAACCGGGGAGCTGTTTTTT
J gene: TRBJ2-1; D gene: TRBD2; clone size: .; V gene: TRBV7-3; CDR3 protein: CASSWIAGGINEQFF; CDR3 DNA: TGTGCCAGCAGCTGGATAGCGGGAGGGATTAATGAGCAGTTCTTC
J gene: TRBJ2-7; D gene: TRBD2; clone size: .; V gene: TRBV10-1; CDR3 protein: CASSDAGGCYEQYF; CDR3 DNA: TGCGCCAGCAGTGACGCGGGAGGGTGCTACGAGCAGTACTTC
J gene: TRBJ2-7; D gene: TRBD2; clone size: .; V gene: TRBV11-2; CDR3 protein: CASSPLAGISYEQYF; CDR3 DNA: TGTGCCAGCAGCCCCCTAGCGGGAATCTCCTACGAGCAGTACTTC
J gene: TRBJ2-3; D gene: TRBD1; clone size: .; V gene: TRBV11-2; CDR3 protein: CASSLAGQGGPDTQYF; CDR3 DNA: TGTGCCAGCAGCTTAGCGGGACAGGGTGGCCCAGATACGCAGTATTTT
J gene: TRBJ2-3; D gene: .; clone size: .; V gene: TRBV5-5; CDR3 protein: CASSSGAGPYTQYF; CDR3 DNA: TGTGCCAGCAGCAGCGGCGCGGGACCGTATACGCAGTATTTT
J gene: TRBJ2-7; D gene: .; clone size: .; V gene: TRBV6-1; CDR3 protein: CASSDRYSYEQYF; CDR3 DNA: TGTGCCAGCAGTGACCGTTACTCCTACGAGCAGTACTTC
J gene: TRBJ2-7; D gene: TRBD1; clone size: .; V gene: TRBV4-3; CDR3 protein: CASSPGQGRYEQYF; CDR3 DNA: TGCGCCAGCAGCCCGGGACAGGGTCGATACGAGCAGTACTTC
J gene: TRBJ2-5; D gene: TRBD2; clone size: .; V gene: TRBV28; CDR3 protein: CASSPPGLAGDAETQYF; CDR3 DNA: TGTGCCAGCAGTCCTCCGGGACTAGCGGGAGACGCGGAGACCCAGTACTTC
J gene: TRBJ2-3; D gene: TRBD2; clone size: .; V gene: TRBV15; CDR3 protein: CATSTPGGAGGPDTQYF; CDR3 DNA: TGTGCCACCAGCACCCCGGGGGGAGCGGGAGGGCCAGATACGCAGTATTTT